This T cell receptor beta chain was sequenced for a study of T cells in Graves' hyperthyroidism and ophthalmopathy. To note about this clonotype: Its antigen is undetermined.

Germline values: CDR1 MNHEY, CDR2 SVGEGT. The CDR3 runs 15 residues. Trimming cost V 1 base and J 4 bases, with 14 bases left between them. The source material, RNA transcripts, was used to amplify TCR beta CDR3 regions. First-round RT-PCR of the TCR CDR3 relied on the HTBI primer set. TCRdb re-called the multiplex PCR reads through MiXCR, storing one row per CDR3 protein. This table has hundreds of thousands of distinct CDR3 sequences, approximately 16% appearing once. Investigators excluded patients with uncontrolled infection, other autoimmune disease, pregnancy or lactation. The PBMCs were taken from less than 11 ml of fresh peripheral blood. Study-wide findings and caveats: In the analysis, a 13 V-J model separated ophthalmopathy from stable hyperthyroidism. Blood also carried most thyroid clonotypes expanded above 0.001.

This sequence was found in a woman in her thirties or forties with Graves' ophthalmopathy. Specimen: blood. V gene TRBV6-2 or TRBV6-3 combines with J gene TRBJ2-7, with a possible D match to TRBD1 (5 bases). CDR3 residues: CASSYYPQGAYEQYF. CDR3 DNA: TGTGCCAGCAGTTACTACCCACAAGGGGCGTACGAGCAGTACTTC.